This TCR beta chain was observed in a study of cytomegalovirus exposure and HLA in healthy donors. Measured with immunoSEQ multiplex PCR; TCRdb has only the in-frame clones, and not every one. The sample carries almost 200,000 clones, roughly 81% recorded once. From the approximately 110-subject validation cohort, which was separate from the roughly 700-subject first cohort, the donors were drawn. Germline values: CDR1 MNHNS, CDR2 SASEGT. This CDR3 has 14 amino acids. V shed 4 bases, J shed 6 bases, and the junction held 6 bases outside the gene matches. The origin of this receptor is a woman aged 25-40 years in good health and CMV-seronegative. What was sequenced was PBMCs. This chain connects TRBV6-1 to TRBJ1-5; 7 nucleotides match TRBD1. CDR3 in amino acids: CASSGQGVVQPQHF. The CDR3 DNA reads as TGTGCCAGCAGTGGGCAGGGGGTTGTTCAGCCCCAGCATTTT.